One sample yielded the 30 T cell receptor beta chains listed below, sequenced in a study of blood T cell repertoires in COVID-19. Generated by immunoSEQ multiplex PCR, the TCRdb table keeps only in-frame clones and is missing some. The sample consists of 200,000 to 250,000 clones, 87% of them appearing once. The material sequenced was PBMCs or T cells enriched from blood (not recorded which). All receptors derive from a man between 18 and 29 years old with acute COVID-19.

CDR3 sequence reads: CASSSSDSLLGINTEAFF. The CDR3 DNA reads TGTGCCAGCAGTTCCTCGGACAGCTTGTTGGGCATTAACACTGAAGCTTTCTTT. The V call is TRBV28, the J call TRBJ1-1; D perhaps matches TRBD1 (6 bases). The V and J ends lost 4 bases and 2 bases respectively, with 23 bases between them. CDR1 MDHEN and CDR2 SYDVKM come from the germline V gene. The CDR3 consists of 18 residues.

This clone came up once. The CDR3 DNA reads TGTGCCAGCAGCTTAGCTCGGACTTATAGCAATCAGCCCCAGCATTTT. This gives the protein CASSLARTYSNQPQHF. The chain employs TRBV7-8 and TRBJ1-5; no firm D call. The germline V gene has CDR1 SGHVS and CDR2 FQNEAQ. V was cut by 0 bases and J by 0 bases, with 9 bases left in between. This CDR3 comprises 16 residues.

The chain recombines TRBV5-5 with TRBJ1-5; D unclear. Germline CDR1 and CDR2: SGHKS and YYEKEE (reference sequence). Trimming pared 1 base from V and 2 bases from J, leaving 7 bases between. This CDR3 spans 14 amino acids. The CDR3 nucleotides are TGTGCCAGCAGCTTGAGTCAGGGCAATCAGCCCCAGCATTTT. It specifies CASSLSQGNQPQHF. The full variable domain, in which reference TRBV5-5 and TRBJ1-5 provide the parts outside the CDR3, is DAGVTQSPTHLIKTRGQQVTLRCSPISGHKSVSWYQQVLGQGPQFIFQYYEKEERGRGNFPDRFSARQFPNYSSELNVNALLLGDSALYLCASSLSQGNQPQHFGDGTRLSIL.

J is TRBJ2-4 and V is TRBV19, with 7 bases that match TRBD2. Trimming removed 3 bases from V and 1 base from J; junction bases left unmatched: 0. The germline gives CDR1 LNHDA, CDR2 SQIVND (reference sequence). CDR3 length equals 14 residues. The CDR3 sequence is CASSIGRAKNIQYF. CDR3 nucleotide sequence: TGTGCCAGTAGTATCGGGAGGGCCAAAAACATTCAGTACTTC.

The chain joins TRBV28 to TRBJ2-2; D perhaps matches TRBD2 (5 bases). CDR1 is MDHEN and CDR2 is SYDVKM in the germline V gene. This CDR3 spans 14 amino acids. The V gene lost 11 bases and the J gene lost 1 base, with 14 bases spanning the gap. This CDR3 is CAPTSGENTGELFF. CDR3 sequence (DNA): TGTGCCCCCACGAGCGGAGAGAACACCGGGGAGCTGTTTTTT. The whole variable domain, filled in from reference TRBV28 and TRBJ2-2, reads DVKVTQSSRYLVKRTGEKVFLECVQDMDHENMFWYRQDPGLGLRLIYFSYDVKMKEKGDIPEGYSVSREKKERFSLILESASTNQTSMYLCAPTSGENTGELFFGEGSRLTVL.

CDR3 protein: CASSPALHRGRQNEKLFF. CDR3 DNA sequence: TGTGCCAGCAGCCCTGCACTTCACCGGGGGAGACAAAATGAAAAACTGTTTTTT. The V gene is TRBV7-9, the J gene TRBJ1-4, with D perhaps matching TRBD1 (5 bases). Germline assignment: CDR1 SEHNR and CDR2 FQNEAQ (reference sequence). The CDR3 loop spans 18 amino acids. Trimming left V 5 bases short and J 5 bases short, with 24 bases between.

J is TRBJ1-6 and V is TRBV11-2; unclear D gene. The germline gives CDR1 SGHAT, CDR2 FQNNGV. V lost 1 base to trimming and J lost 0 bases, with 10 bases between them. The CDR3 length is 17 residues. The CDR3 DNA sequence: TGTGCCAGCAGCTTAGTGGGCGAGAGCTCCTATAATTCACCCCTCCACTTT. Translation gives CASSLVGESSYNSPLHF.

This rearrangement joins TRBV9 to TRBJ2-1; the D gene is possibly TRBD2 (6 bases). V gave up 0 bases and J gave up 9 bases, with 13 bases separating them. CDR3 length: 14 residues. Germline V CDR1 and CDR2: SGDLS, YYNGEE. CDR3 sequence: CASSVVLVGGEQFF. The CDR3 DNA is TGTGCCAGCAGCGTAGTACTAGTCGGGGGTGAGCAGTTCTTC.

This clone has only a few counts. The chain uses TRBV11-1 and TRBJ2-7; D gene uncertain. The CDR3 consists of 13 residues. Germline lookup yields CDR1 SGHAT and CDR2 FQDESV (reference sequence). Trimming took 1 base from V and 8 from J, leaving 12 bases between them. The CDR3 DNA follows: TGTGCCAGCAGCTTAGGCAGCTCTGGGCAGCAGTACTTC. Protein sequence: CASSLGSSGQQYF.

This sequence joins TRBV7-2 and TRBJ2-7; a weak D match, TRBD2 (6 bases). CDR1 is SGHTA and CDR2 is FQGNSA in the germline V gene. Deletions cut 0 bases from V and 4 bases from J, with 10 bases between. The CDR3 extends over 14 amino acids. CDR3 loop: CASSLAGGVYEQYF. As DNA, the CDR3 is TGTGCCAGCAGCTTAGCGGGAGGTGTGTACGAGCAGTACTTC. Drawing the rest from reference TRBV7-2 and TRBJ2-7, the complete variable domain is GAGVSQSPSNKVTEKGKDVELRCDPISGHTALYWYRQSLGQGLEFLIYFQGNSAPDKSGLPSDRFSAERTGGSVSTLTIQRTQQEDSAVYLCASSLAGGVYEQYFGPGTRLTVT.

This sequence joins TRBV3-1 (or the pseudogene TRBV3-2) and TRBJ1-2; D perhaps matches TRBD1 (5 bases). CDR3 size: 12 residues. Between the trimmed V and J ends, which lost 1 base and 8 bases, there was a span of 8 bases. In germline, CDR1 is LGHDT, CDR2 YNNKEL (reference sequence). The CDR3 nucleotides are TGTGCCAGCAGCCAAGGACGACAGGGCTACACCTTC. It is translated as CASSQGRQGYTF.

This chain connects TRBV6-2 or TRBV6-3 to TRBJ2-2; D call uncertain. V shed 0 bases and J shed 4 bases, with 3 bases lying between them. CDR1 is MNHEY, CDR2 SVGEGT, per germline. The CDR3 has 13 residues. The CDR3 reads CASSYSGTGELFF. CDR3 DNA: TGTGCCAGCAGTTACTCCGGCACCGGGGAGCTGTTTTTT.

The gene calls are TRBV5-1 and TRBJ2-1, with no clear D. Trimming cost V 0 bases and J 0 bases, with 7 bases left between them. The CDR3 runs 15 residues. Germline V gene lookup returns CDR1 SGHRS and CDR2 YFSETQ. CDR3 bases: TGCGCCAGCAGCTTGGGGCATAACTCCTACAATGAGCAGTTCTTC. Protein product: CASSLGHNSYNEQFF.

V and J are TRBV7-4 and TRBJ2-5, with TRBD1 identical over 10 bases. CDR3 length equals 16 residues. V shed 2 bases, J shed 4 bases, and the junction held 7 bases outside the gene matches. Germline loops: CDR1 SGHVT, CDR2 SQSDAQ. The CDR3 is CASSLTDRGRVETQYF. CDR3 bases: TGTGCCAGCAGCTTAACAGACAGGGGGCGCGTAGAGACCCAGTACTTC.

The chain has TRBV18 and TRBJ2-7; D may be TRBD1 (6 bases). The germline V gene has CDR1 KGHSH and CDR2 LQKENI. V lost 0 bases and J lost 4, with 7 bases in between. The CDR3 length is 13 residues. DNA for the CDR3: TGTGCCAGCTCACCACCCCAGGGGTACGAGCAGTACTTC. This gives the protein CASSPPQGYEQYF.

The chain couples TRBV2 to TRBJ1-1; D is unclear. CDR3 length equals 15 residues. Trimming took 5 bases from V and 1 from J, leaving 14 bases between them. Germline values: CDR1 SNHLY, CDR2 FYNNEI. The CDR3 nucleotides are TGTGCCAGCAGTCAAGGCGGGAAGGGGAACACTGAAGCTTTCTTT. It encodes CASSQGGKGNTEAFF.

The chain joins TRBV7-9 to TRBJ2-3, with D unclear. The CDR3 totals 13 residues. Trimming cost V 1 base and J 4 bases, with 6 bases left between them. The germline CDR1 and CDR2 sequences are SEHNR and FQNEAQ (reference sequence). The CDR3 bases are TGTGCCAGCAGCTTAGGAGGCCCAGATACGCAGTATTTT. It is translated as CASSLGGPDTQYF.

V and J are TRBV11-3 and TRBJ2-5; 10 bases are shared with TRBD2. With 5 bases clipped from V and 5 bases from J, the junction kept 17 bases outside the gene matches. The germline CDR1 and CDR2 sequences are SGHNT and YENEEA. The CDR3 consists of 18 residues. The CDR3: CASSPGGGSSGSRETQYF. The CDR3 region has the DNA TGTGCCAGCAGCCCGGGGGGTGGGTCTAGCGGGAGCCGGGAGACCCAGTACTTC.

This chain connects TRBV27 to TRBJ2-7, with 7 bases aligning to TRBD1. Germline V gene sequence: CDR1 MNHEY, CDR2 SMNVEV (reference sequence). Trimming at V came to 5 bases and at J to 2 bases, leaving 6 bases not matched to a gene. This CDR3 region has 14 residues. The CDR3 DNA reads TGTGCCAGCAGTCTTGGGGGACAGCCCTACGAGCAGTACTTC. Translated, it gives CASSLGGQPYEQYF.

The chain couples TRBV11-3 to TRBJ2-5; 9 nucleotides line up with TRBD1. In germline, CDR1 is SGHNT, CDR2 YENEEA. This CDR3 is built from 15 residues. V gave up 7 bases and J gave up 2 bases; unmatched junction bases: 8. The DNA for the CDR3 is TGTGCCAGCAAGCCTGGGACAGGGCATCAAGAGACCCAGTACTTC. Translation: CASKPGTGHQETQYF.

The CDR3 region has the DNA TGTGCCAGCAGCGGATACCGGGACAGACCCTACGAGCAGTACTTC. It translates to CASSGYRDRPYEQYF. The chain is built from TRBV7-2 and TRBJ2-7, with 7 bases that match TRBD1. The ends lost 5 bases at V and 2 bases at J; junction bases unmatched: 9. The CDR3 runs to 15 residues. Germline V lookup: CDR1 SGHTA, CDR2 FQGNSA.

V is TRBV9 and J is TRBJ2-5; 8 positions match TRBD1. The CDR3 spans 16 residues. Germline assignment: CDR1 SGDLS and CDR2 YYNGEE. Unmatched junction bases numbered 15, after V lost 3 bases and J lost 8 bases. CDR3 DNA: TGTGCCAGCAGCGCGGTCGGAGACAGGGGATATGAAACCCAGTACTTC. As protein: CASSAVGDRGYETQYF.

The gene calls are TRBV3-1 (or the pseudogene TRBV3-2) and TRBJ1-5, with 9 bases matching TRBD1. CDR3 length equals 15 residues. Germline-derived CDR1 and CDR2 are LGHDT and YNNKEL (reference sequence). V gave up 5 bases and J gave up 1 base; unmatched junction bases: 3. CDR3 protein: CASSEGTGSNQPQHF. DNA of the CDR3: TGTGCCAGCAGCGAAGGGACAGGGAGCAATCAGCCCCAGCATTTT.

V and J are TRBV4-1 and TRBJ2-7; D is perhaps TRBD1 (5 bases). This CDR3 has 16 residues. CDR1 and CDR2 from the germline V gene are MGHRA and YSYEKL. With 0 bases removed from V and 3 bases from J, the gap between germline ends came to 15 bases. DNA of the CDR3: TGCGCCAGCAGCCAAGAACAGGCGGACCCTCTCTACGAGCAGTACTTC. This encodes CASSQEQADPLYEQYF.

The CDR3 nucleotides read TGCGCCAGCAGCTTCGAAGGGACATCTTACAATGAGCAGTTCTTC. Its translation is CASSFEGTSYNEQFF. V is TRBV5-1 and J is TRBJ2-1; D is possibly TRBD1 (6 bases). With 2 bases removed from V and 4 bases from J, the gap between germline ends came to 13 bases. CDR3 length: 15 amino acids. CDR1 is SGHRS, CDR2 YFSETQ, per germline.

This chain joins TRBV4-3 and TRBJ1-5, with D maybe TRBD1 (5 bases). This CDR3 spans 18 amino acids. The ends were cut back, 0 bases at V and 0 bases at J, with 15 bases in the middle. Looked up from germline, CDR1 is LGHNA and CDR2 is YSLEER. The CDR3 nucleotides read TGCGCCAGCAGCCAAGATCGTCGGCAGGGTTATAGCAATCAGCCCCAGCATTTT. This translates into CASSQDRRQGYSNQPQHF.

V usage is TRBV5-1 and J usage is TRBJ2-7; possible D gene TRBD2, 5 bases. Trimming left V 7 bases short and J 5 bases short, with 31 bases between. The CDR3 is made up of 18 amino acids. Germline CDR1 and CDR2: SGHRS and YFSETQ. The CDR3 spells CASLPPPAHREMEDEQYF. In DNA, the CDR3 is TGCGCCAGCTTACCACCGCCCGCACATCGGGAAATGGAGGACGAGCAGTACTTC.

The chain uses TRBV28 and TRBJ2-3, with D possibly being TRBD2 (6 bases). Germline V gene data show CDR1 as MDHEN and CDR2 as SYDVKM. The length of the CDR3 is 11 residues. Trimming left V 6 bases short and J 5 bases short, with 6 bases between. The DNA of the CDR3 is TGTGCCAGCAGGGAGGGAGATACGCAGTATTTT. The encoded protein is CASREGDTQYF.

The gene calls are TRBV11-3 and TRBJ2-5; tentatively, D is TRBD2 (6 bases). The germline V gene has CDR1 SGHNT and CDR2 YENEEA. The CDR3 is 14 residues long. The ends were cut back, 2 bases at V and 1 base at J, with 8 bases in the middle. The CDR3 sequence: CASSLNGGQETQYF. CDR3 nucleotide sequence: TGTGCCAGCAGCTTAAACGGGGGCCAAGAGACCCAGTACTTC.

The chain has TRBV19 and TRBJ2-7; 8 bases align to TRBD2. The CDR3 consists of 14 residues. CDR1 and CDR2 (germline): LNHDA, SQIVND (reference sequence). V lost 3 bases and J lost 5; bases outside the gene matches: 6. CDR3: CASSIGGAVHEQYF. As DNA, the CDR3 is TGTGCCAGTAGTATCGGGGGGGCTGTACACGAGCAGTACTTC.